Below, 30 T cell receptor beta chains from the same sample are listed, as sequenced in a study of shared clonotypes between healthy human individuals. The repertoire was sequenced with immunoSEQ multiplex PCR; TCRdb's copy has only in-frame clones and lacks some. Of some 980,000 clones listed, approximately 80% are singletons. The sequencing input was memory CD4+ T cells sorted from blood. Subset defined: CD45RA-negative fraction. Receptors originate from a man aged 18 to 29 in good health.

There are a few counts of this clone. The rearrangement joins TRBV16 to TRBJ1-6; no reliable D call. The V gene lost 1 base and the J gene lost 2 bases, with 12 bases spanning the gap. Germline lookup yields CDR1 KGHSY and CDR2 FQNENV. The CDR3 consists of 17 residues. The CDR3 nucleotides are TGTGCCAGCAGCCAATTCCGACCTGGCACCTATAATTCACCCCTCCACTTT. Translated, it gives CASSQFRPGTYNSPLHF.

In the case of this clone: Distinct nucleotide sequences in the sample also encode this CDR3. This chain joins TRBV2 and TRBJ1-1, with D possibly matching TRBD1 (6 bases). Looked up from germline, CDR1 is SNHLY and CDR2 is FYNNEI. The CDR3 has 14 residues. With 2 bases removed from V and 1 base from J, the gap between germline ends came to 8 bases. CDR3 region: CASSERQANTEAFF. The CDR3 region has the DNA TGTGCCAGCAGTGAACGACAGGCGAACACTGAAGCTTTCTTT.

J is TRBJ2-1 and V is TRBV6-1, with TRBD2 identical over 8 bases. Trimming at V came to 4 bases and at J to 3 bases, leaving 8 bases not matched to a gene. CDR1 is MNHNS, CDR2 SASEGT, per germline. This CDR3 region has 16 residues. The CDR3 protein is CASSGLAGHFYNEQFF. The CDR3 nucleotides are TGTGCCAGCAGTGGTTTAGCGGGGCATTTCTACAATGAGCAGTTCTTC.

The rearrangement uses TRBV2 and TRBJ2-1; D is unresolved. This CDR3 has 11 residues. CDR1 is SNHLY and CDR2 is FYNNEI in the germline V gene. V shed 3 bases and J shed 9 bases, with 6 bases lying between them. CDR3 coding DNA: TGTGCCAGCAGTGAGGTGGCTGAGCAGTTCTTC. Its protein product is CASSEVAEQFF.

This clone was detected ten times or more. The chain recombines TRBV12-5 with TRBJ1-5; D gene uncertain. With 9 bases removed from V and 0 bases from J, the gap between germline ends came to 12 bases. Germline V gene sequence: CDR1 LGHNT, CDR2 FRNRAP. This CDR3 comprises 14 residues. Here the CDR3 reads CASLQEYSNQPQHF. CDR3 sequence (DNA): TGTGCTAGCCTTCAGGAGTATAGCAATCAGCCCCAGCATTTT.

This clone was detected a few times. This chain connects TRBV29-1 to TRBJ2-5; the D gene is possibly TRBD1 (5 bases). The germline V gene encodes CDR1 SQVTM and CDR2 ANQGSEA. V was shortened by 4 bases and J by 2 bases, with 8 bases between the two germline ends. The CDR3 is made up of 12 amino acids. The CDR3 sequence is CSVVRTQETQYF. In DNA, the CDR3 is TGCAGCGTTGTAAGGACACAAGAGACCCAGTACTTC.

With respect to this clone: This specimen includes other DNA sequences encoding the same CDR3. The V call is TRBV30, the J call TRBJ2-2; the D is unclear. The germline CDR1 and CDR2 sequences are GTSNPN and SVGIG (reference sequence). The ends were cut back, 4 bases at V and 2 bases at J, with 11 bases in the middle. This CDR3 has 14 amino acids. The DNA of the CDR3 is TGTGCCTGGAAAGGCCTTCTCAACACCGGGGAGCTGTTTTTT. It codes for CAWKGLLNTGELFF.

The chain recombines TRBV7-9 with TRBJ2-3, with D possibly being TRBD2 (5 bases). This CDR3 comprises 14 residues. Germline CDR1 reads SEHNR; CDR2 reads FQNEAQ (reference sequence). V was trimmed by 5 bases and J by 5 bases, leaving 14 bases between them. CDR3 in amino acids: CASSGLGVGDTQYF. DNA for the CDR3: TGTGCCAGCAGCGGGCTCGGGGTTGGAGATACGCAGTATTTT. Looking up the rest from reference TRBV7-9 and TRBJ2-3 gives the full variable domain: DTGVSQNPRHKITKRGQNVTFRCDPISEHNRLYWYRQTLGQGPEFLTYFQNEAQLEKSRLLSDRFSAERPKGSFSTLEIQRTEQGDSAMYLCASSGLGVGDTQYFGPGTRLTVL.

This chain joins TRBV6-1 and TRBJ1-3; D is perhaps TRBD1 (5 bases). Between the trimmed V and J ends, which lost 4 bases and 0 bases, there was a span of 7 bases. From germline, CDR1 is MNHNS and CDR2 SASEGT. The CDR3 sequence is 14 residues long. Here the CDR3 reads CASSAGISGNTIYF. For the CDR3, the DNA is TGTGCCAGCAGTGCAGGGATCTCTGGAAACACCATATATTTT.

This clone has only a few counts. This sequence joins TRBV30 and TRBJ2-5, with no clear D. The CDR3 contains 11 residues. V was shortened by 2 bases and J by 0 bases, with 1 base between the two germline ends. The germline gives CDR1 GTSNPN, CDR2 SVGIG (reference sequence). CDR3 protein: CAWSYQETQYF. As DNA, the CDR3 is TGTGCCTGGAGTTACCAAGAGACCCAGTACTTC.

CDR3 bases: TGTGCCAGCAGCGTAGGCCCCTCCCGGACAGGGGTCGAGACCCAGTACTTC. Protein sequence: CASSVGPSRTGVETQYF. The gene calls are TRBV9 and TRBJ2-5, with 9 bases aligning to TRBD1. The CDR3 runs to 17 residues. J lost 5 bases, V lost 0 bases, and 11 bases had no gene match. Germline V gene lookup returns CDR1 SGDLS and CDR2 YYNGEE.

The chain has TRBV28 and TRBJ1-3; D is possibly TRBD1 (5 bases). The V gene's germline CDR1 is MDHEN and CDR2 SYDVKM. This CDR3 region has 15 residues. V was clipped by 7 bases and J by 0 bases, with 13 bases between them. The CDR3 bases are TGTGCCAGCACCCCGGGGACCGTCTCTGGAAACACCATATATTTT. It specifies CASTPGTVSGNTIYF.

The CDR3 protein is CASSLVTGDGYTF. The CDR3 DNA reads as TGTGCCAGCAGCTTGGTGACAGGGGATGGCTACACCTTC. This chain joins TRBV5-5 and TRBJ1-2; 8 nucleotides line up with TRBD1. This CDR3 region has 13 residues. V shed 0 bases, J shed 6 bases, and the junction held 1 base outside the gene matches. From germline, CDR1 is SGHKS and CDR2 YYEKEE (reference sequence).

The chain links TRBV7-2 to TRBJ2-1, with D perhaps TRBD2 (5 bases). The V end was cut by 5 bases, the J end by 0 bases, with 23 bases between. From germline, CDR1 is SGHTA and CDR2 FQGNSA. This CDR3 has 19 amino acids. DNA for the CDR3: TGTGCCAGCAGCCGCATGGGTCCTGCCTCGGGGATCTCCTACAATGAGCAGTTCTTC. Protein: CASSRMGPASGISYNEQFF.

The chain combines TRBV10-1 with TRBJ2-1; 8 bases agree with TRBD2. V lost 2 bases to trimming and J lost 5 bases; unmatched junction nucleotides: 8. The germline gives CDR1 WNHNN, CDR2 SYGVQD (reference sequence). The CDR3 runs 16 residues. CDR3 nucleotides: TGCGCCAGCAGTGAGATTAGCGGGATCAGCCACAATGAGCAGTTCTTC. Translating gives CASSEISGISHNEQFF.

This clone has only a few counts. This rearrangement joins TRBV5-1 to TRBJ1-4, with a weak D call TRBD1 (5 bases). The germline V and J ends were trimmed by 4 bases and 4 bases, with 11 bases remaining between them. CDR3 size: 14 residues. Germline assignment: CDR1 SGHRS and CDR2 YFSETQ. This CDR3 reads CASSPGRFNEKLFF. DNA for the CDR3: TGCGCCAGCAGCCCGGGGCGGTTTAATGAAAAACTGTTTTTT.

This chain joins TRBV9 and TRBJ2-3, with D possibly TRBD2 on 6 matching bases. This CDR3 is 14 amino acids long. Trimming took off 3 bases at V and 2 bases at J, with 10 bases between the two ends. CDR1 and CDR2 from the germline V gene are SGDLS and YYNGEE. The CDR3: CASSAGSPTDTQYF. CDR3 in DNA: TGTGCCAGCAGCGCCGGGAGCCCCACAGATACGCAGTATTTT.

This chain joins TRBV30 and TRBJ2-5; 8 bases map to TRBD1. V trimming: 3 bases; J trimming: 5 bases; junction bases outside the gene matches: 11. This CDR3 spans 15 amino acids. CDR1 GTSNPN and CDR2 SVGIG come from the germline V gene (reference sequence). The CDR3 coding sequence is TGTGCCTGGAGGGCCCGGACAGGGCTCTCTGAGACCCAGTACTTC. Encoded protein: CAWRARTGLSETQYF.

The chain joins TRBV5-1 to TRBJ1-1; D may be TRBD1 (6 bases). The length of the CDR3 is 14 residues. The V and J ends lost 6 bases and 1 base respectively, with 13 bases between them. The germline gives CDR1 SGHRS, CDR2 YFSETQ. The CDR3 reads CASTLTGTNTEAFF. In nucleotides, the CDR3 is TGCGCCAGCACACTAACAGGGACGAACACTGAAGCTTTCTTT.

The J gene is TRBJ1-1, the V gene TRBV6-1, with D possibly TRBD1 on 6 matching bases. The CDR3 spans 14 residues. The V end lost 7 bases, the J end lost 7 bases, and 19 bases lay between the germline ends. Germline V gives CDR1 MNHNS, CDR2 SASEGT. The CDR3 loop is CASIYTLTGSEAFF. In DNA, the CDR3 is TGTGCCAGCATCTACACCTTGACAGGAAGTGAAGCTTTCTTT.

The chain links TRBV6-5 to TRBJ1-1, with D unclear. The CDR3 sequence is 14 residues long. Germline CDR1 is MNHEY and CDR2 is SVGAGI. Trimming pared 4 bases from V and 5 bases from J, leaving 14 bases between. CDR3 in amino acids: CASSFQLGGTEAFF. In DNA form, the CDR3 reads TGTGCCAGCAGTTTTCAACTCGGAGGGACTGAAGCTTTCTTT.

This chain connects TRBV7-2 to TRBJ2-7; 7 bases match TRBD1. Germline CDR1 SGHTA, CDR2 FQGNSA. V was clipped by 7 bases and J by 0 bases; unmatched bases: 6. The CDR3 extends over 14 amino acids. CDR3 nucleotide sequence: TGTGCCAGCAATATCCCAGGGGGCTCCTACGAGCAGTACTTC. Its protein product is CASNIPGGSYEQYF.

In this sample, this clone turned up once. The V call is TRBV19, the J call TRBJ2-5; tentatively, D is TRBD2 (5 bases). The CDR3 consists of 15 residues. CDR1 LNHDA and CDR2 SQIVND come from the germline V gene (reference sequence). The V gene lost 5 bases and the J gene lost 5 bases, with 18 bases spanning the gap. The CDR3 here is CASSSPVKGGETQYF. The CDR3 DNA is TGTGCCAGTAGTTCACCCGTTAAGGGCGGGGAGACCCAGTACTTC.

The gene calls are TRBV28 and TRBJ2-5; D is perhaps TRBD1 (5 bases). CDR1 and CDR2 (germline): MDHEN, SYDVKM. The V gene lost 3 bases and the J gene lost 2 bases, with 13 bases spanning the gap. This CDR3 has 15 residues. The CDR3 protein is CASSLIGVGQETQYF. DNA for the CDR3: TGTGCCAGCAGTTTGATAGGGGTTGGGCAAGAGACCCAGTACTTC. Full variable domain (remainder filled in from reference TRBV28 and TRBJ2-5): DVKVTQSSRYLVKRTGEKVFLECVQDMDHENMFWYRQDPGLGLRLIYFSYDVKMKEKGDIPEGYSVSREKKERFSLILESASTNQTSMYLCASSLIGVGQETQYFGPGTRLLVL.

This sequence joins TRBV15 and TRBJ2-7; 10 bases line up with TRBD2. The germline V gene encodes CDR1 LNHNV and CDR2 YYDKDF (reference sequence). V lost 0 bases and J lost 4; bases outside the gene matches: 3. The CDR3 has 15 residues. Here the CDR3 DNA reads TGTGCCACCAGCAGAGAGGTAGCGGGGGGTTACGAGCAGTACTTC. It yields the protein CATSREVAGGYEQYF.

This chain links TRBV11-2 with TRBJ2-5; the match to TRBD2 covers 11 bases. J lost 4 bases, V lost 6 bases, and 10 bases had no gene match. The CDR3 is 16 amino acids. Per the germline V gene, CDR1 is SGHAT and CDR2 is FQNNGV. CDR3 loop: CASRPTSGGGSETQYF. CDR3 nucleotides: TGTGCCAGCAGACCTACTAGCGGGGGAGGTTCAGAGACCCAGTACTTC.

The gene calls are TRBV10-3 and TRBJ1-1; D perhaps matches TRBD1 (5 bases). The CDR3 covers 11 residues. V lost 3 bases and J lost 10, with 9 bases in between. The germline gives CDR1 ENHRY, CDR2 SYGVKD. The CDR3 coding sequence is TGTGCCATCAGTGATGTCGGGGGAGCTTTCTTT. Protein: CAISDVGGAFF.

This chain connects TRBV28 to TRBJ1-1, with a weak D call TRBD1 (6 bases). There are 14 residues in the CDR3. Between the trimmed V and J ends, which lost 3 bases and 0 bases, there was a span of 8 bases. The germline CDR1 and CDR2 sequences are MDHEN and SYDVKM. The CDR3: CASSLAGVNTEAFF. In nucleotides, the CDR3 is TGTGCCAGCAGTTTGGCAGGGGTGAACACTGAAGCTTTCTTT.

The rearrangement links TRBV5-5 to TRBJ2-2, with D possibly being TRBD1 (6 bases). The CDR3 spans 16 residues. Germline V gene sequence: CDR1 SGHKS, CDR2 YYEKEE (reference sequence). Trimming stripped 4 bases from V and 5 bases from J, with 18 bases between. CDR3 DNA sequence: TGTGCCAGCAGCCATCCGGGACAAGCGATAACCGGGGAGCTGTTTTTT. Its protein product is CASSHPGQAITGELFF.

The rearrangement uses TRBV4-1 and TRBJ1-2, with D perhaps TRBD1 (5 bases). The germline gives CDR1 MGHRA, CDR2 YSYEKL. This CDR3 has 19 amino acids. Trimming left V 6 bases short and J 4 bases short, with 30 bases between. This CDR3 is CASSRIVGRDRGPPYGYTF. CDR3 DNA sequence: TGCGCCAGCAGTCGAATCGTGGGAAGAGACAGAGGGCCTCCCTATGGCTACACCTTC.